This passage covers 27 T cell receptor beta chains from one sample sequenced in a study of blood T cell repertoires in COVID-19. Libraries were prepared by immunoSEQ multiplex PCR; TCRdb keeps only in-frame clonotypes and omits some of them. The sample comprises about 76,000 clones, around 90% of which are singletons, and over 1.2% rests with the top ten. Sequencing used peripheral blood. These receptors all stem from a man aged 50 to 60 with acute or convalescent COVID-19.

V gene TRBV19 combines with J gene TRBJ2-5; 8 nucleotides agree with TRBD2. The CDR3 covers 15 residues. V gave up 6 bases and J gave up 0 bases; unmatched junction bases: 6. Germline values: CDR1 LNHDA, CDR2 SQIVND (reference sequence). CDR3: CASRPTSANQETQYF. The CDR3 DNA reads as TGTGCCAGTAGGCCGACTAGCGCCAACCAAGAGACCCAGTACTTC.

The CDR3 protein is CASSATPGETPRLYEQYF. CDR3 DNA sequence: TGTGCCAGCAGTGCGACTCCAGGGGAAACCCCTCGTCTCTACGAGCAGTACTTC. V is TRBV28 and J is TRBJ2-7, with D possibly TRBD1 on 6 matching bases. The germline CDR1 and CDR2 sequences are MDHEN and SYDVKM. Deletions cut 5 bases from V and 3 bases from J, with 26 bases between. The CDR3 runs to 18 residues.

The chain couples TRBV27 to TRBJ1-1; a weak D match, TRBD1 (6 bases). V was pared by 9 bases and J by 3 bases, with 14 bases between. CDR3 length: 13 amino acids. Germline CDR1 reads MNHEY; CDR2 reads SMNVEV (reference sequence). CDR3 DNA sequence: TGTGCCAGAGGAAGGGGGGGGGACACTGAAGCTTTCTTT. As protein: CARGRGGDTEAFF.

CDR3 residues: CASSPEKVGTGKREQFF. The CDR3, as DNA: TGTGCCAGCAGCCCAGAAAAGGTGGGGACAGGGAAGCGGGAGCAGTTCTTC. This sequence joins TRBV21-1 and TRBJ2-1; the table's D call TRBD1 went unverified against the DNA. TRBV21-1 is recorded as a pseudogene. This CDR3 has 17 amino acids.

The chain uses TRBV19 and TRBJ1-5; TRBD1 aligns across 7 bases. The CDR3 is 14 residues long. The V gene end was trimmed by 5 bases and the J gene end by 8 bases; junction bases not matched to a gene: 9. CDR1 and CDR2 (germline): LNHDA, SQIVND (reference sequence). The CDR3 nucleotides are TGTGCCAGTAGTGCCCCACAGGGGCGGGAGCCCCAGCATTTT. Translated: CASSAPQGREPQHF.

This clone was seen a few times. Other nucleotide sequences from this sample produce the same CDR3. The chain combines TRBV28 with TRBJ1-4; maybe TRBD1 (6 bases). V lost 2 bases and J 11 bases, leaving 12 bases between the germline ends. The germline V gene has CDR1 MDHEN and CDR2 SYDVKM. The CDR3 length is 13 residues. CDR3 DNA: TGTGCCAGCAGTTTAGGTCAGGGGTGGAAACTGTTTTTT. As protein: CASSLGQGWKLFF.

The chain is built from TRBV6-2 or TRBV6-3 and TRBJ2-1; D may be TRBD1 (6 bases). Trimming cost V 5 bases and J 4 bases, with 18 bases left between them. The CDR3 is made up of 16 amino acids. Germline lookup yields CDR1 MNHEY and CDR2 SVGEGT. CDR3 in amino acids: CASSLGRGFPYNEQFF. The CDR3 region has the DNA TGTGCCAGCAGTCTAGGAAGGGGGTTCCCATACAATGAGCAGTTCTTC.

The V call is TRBV28, the J call TRBJ2-2; 7 nucleotides line up with TRBD1. From germline, CDR1 is MDHEN and CDR2 SYDVKM. The CDR3 contains 15 residues. V lost 8 bases and J lost 5; bases outside the gene matches: 11. The CDR3 DNA reads as TGTGCCAGCCGGTTTGAGGGGGCAGGGACCGGGGAGCTGTTTTTT. It translates to CASRFEGAGTGELFF. Filled out from reference TRBV28 and TRBJ2-2, the complete variable domain reads DVKVTQSSRYLVKRTGEKVFLECVQDMDHENMFWYRQDPGLGLRLIYFSYDVKMKEKGDIPEGYSVSREKKERFSLILESASTNQTSMYLCASRFEGAGTGELFFGEGSRLTVL.

The rearrangement joins TRBV30 to TRBJ1-5, with TRBD1 as a possible D gene (5 bases). Per the germline V gene, CDR1 is GTSNPN and CDR2 is SVGIG (reference sequence). V was cut by 7 bases and J by 3 bases, with 13 bases left in between. This CDR3 contains 13 residues. CDR3 coding DNA: TGTGCCTTTGAGGAGGGGATCAATCAGCCCCAGCATTTT. Its protein is CAFEEGINQPQHF.

V is TRBV28 and J is TRBJ1-2; D gene ambiguous. The CDR3 length is 14 residues. V lost 4 bases and J lost 5, with 14 bases in between. CDR1 MDHEN and CDR2 SYDVKM come from the germline V gene. CDR3 DNA: TGTGCCAGCAGTTCGGTTCCCACCAAATATGGCTACACCTTC. Residues: CASSSVPTKYGYTF.

This rearrangement joins TRBV19 to TRBJ1-2; TRBD1 aligns across 7 bases. This CDR3 has 16 residues. V lost 3 bases and J lost 4; bases outside the gene matches: 11. CDR1 is LNHDA and CDR2 is SQIVND in the germline V gene (reference sequence). The CDR3 DNA reads as TGTGCCAGTAGTATTTTTATTGTGAGGGACAGCTATGGCTACACCTTC. Amino acid sequence: CASSIFIVRDSYGYTF. The whole variable domain, filled in from reference TRBV19 and TRBJ1-2, reads DGGITQSPKYLFRKEGQNVTLSCEQNLNHDAMYWYRQDPGQGLRLIYYSQIVNDFQKGDIAEGYSVSREKKESFPLTVTSAQKNPTAFYLCASSIFIVRDSYGYTFGSGTRLTVV.

V usage is TRBV5-1 and J usage is TRBJ2-2, with D tentatively TRBD1 (5 bases). The CDR3 runs to 14 residues. CDR1 and CDR2 (germline): SGHRS, YFSETQ. Trimming took 4 bases from V and 3 from J, leaving 10 bases between them. CDR3 DNA: TGCGCCAGCAGCGGACACCGGGACACCGGGGAGCTGTTTTTT. Its translation is CASSGHRDTGELFF. Full variable domain (rest looked up from reference TRBV5-1 and TRBJ2-2): KAGVTQTPRYLIKTRGQQVTLSCSPISGHRSVSWYQQTPGQGLQFLFEYFSETQRNKGNFPGRFSGRQFSNSRSEMNVSTLELGDSALYLCASSGHRDTGELFFGEGSRLTVL.

The rearrangement uses TRBV4-2 and TRBJ2-1, with 8 bases identical to TRBD1. In germline, CDR1 is LGHNA, CDR2 YNFKEQ. V shed 1 base and J 7 bases; nucleotides not matched to a gene: 3. This CDR3 is built from 14 residues. The CDR3 loop is CASSQGTGTNEQFF. As DNA, the CDR3 is TGTGCCAGCAGCCAAGGGACAGGGACGAATGAGCAGTTCTTC.

This chain uses TRBV21-1 with TRBJ2-1; the D segment call TRBD2 is taken from the table without a DNA check. TRBV21-1 is annotated as a pseudogene. This CDR3 has 16 residues. The CDR3 DNA sequence: TGTGCCAGCAGCAAAGGCGGTACTACTGGTGGGAATGAGCAGTTCTTC. Translation: CASSKGGTTGGNEQFF.

The V and J genes are TRBV18 and TRBJ1-2; D possibly corresponds to TRBD1 (5 bases). Germline loops: CDR1 KGHSH, CDR2 LQKENI. This CDR3 region has 13 residues. Trimming stripped 7 bases from V and 3 bases from J, with 12 bases between. CDR3 sequence (DNA): TGTGCCAGCTTGACGACAGCAGACTATGGCTACACCTTC. Its translation: CASLTTADYGYTF.

The chain uses TRBV28 and TRBJ2-7; 9 nucleotides agree with TRBD2. Germline V gene data show CDR1 as MDHEN and CDR2 as SYDVKM. The CDR3 has 15 residues. The V and J ends lost 2 bases and 6 bases, in that order; junction bases with no gene match: 8. The CDR3 region has the DNA TGTGCCAGCAGTTTACGTGCCAGCGGGAGGACCGAGCAGTACTTC. It specifies CASSLRASGRTEQYF.

The gene calls are TRBV24-1 and TRBJ2-1; 8 nucleotides line up with TRBD1. Germline values: CDR1 KGHDR, CDR2 SFDVKD. This CDR3 is built from 16 residues. V lost 3 bases and J lost 4; bases outside the gene matches: 7. The CDR3 protein is CATSDTTGAKYNEQFF. CDR3 DNA: TGTGCCACCAGTGATACGACAGGGGCAAAGTACAATGAGCAGTTCTTC.

This clone came up a few times. The chain is built from TRBV7-9 and TRBJ2-5, with 9 bases aligning to TRBD1. The length of the CDR3 is 14 residues. The J segment lost 2 bases and the V segment lost 7 bases, leaving 5 bases of the junction unmatched. Germline CDR1 and CDR2: SEHNR and FQNEAQ (reference sequence). The CDR3 protein is CASTGTGRQETQYF. The CDR3 bases are TGTGCCAGCACCGGGACAGGGAGGCAAGAGACCCAGTACTTC. The whole variable domain, remainder taken from reference TRBV7-9 and TRBJ2-5, is DTGVSQNPRHKITKRGQNVTFRCDPISEHNRLYWYRQTLGQGPEFLTYFQNEAQLEKSRLLSDRFSAERPKGSFSTLEIQRTEQGDSAMYLCASTGTGRQETQYFGPGTRLLVL.

J is TRBJ1-1 and V is TRBV5-4, with 8 bases that match TRBD1. Germline V lookup: CDR1 SGHNT, CDR2 YYREEE (reference sequence). CDR3 length: 17 residues. V dropped 2 bases and J dropped 6; count of bases not matched to a gene: 15. The CDR3 coding sequence is TGTGCCAGCAGCTTAGGGACGCCGACAGGGGAGAGGGCTGAAGCTTTCTTT. Translating gives CASSLGTPTGERAEAFF. Using reference TRBV5-4 and TRBJ1-1 for the parts outside the CDR3, the full variable domain is ETGVTQSPTHLIKTRGQQVTLRCSSQSGHNTVSWYQQALGQGPQFIFQYYREEENGRGNFPPRFSGLQFPNYSSELNVNALELDDSALYLCASSLGTPTGERAEAFFGQGTRLTVV.

The rearrangement joins TRBV2 to TRBJ2-1; TRBD2 matches 8 bases. This CDR3 has 15 amino acids. V lost 2 bases to trimming and J lost 8 bases; unmatched junction nucleotides: 8. The germline V gene encodes CDR1 SNHLY and CDR2 FYNNEI. CDR3 sequence (DNA): TGTGCCAGCAGTGAATCCGGGAGGGCCTTTTATGAGCAGTTCTTC. This translates into CASSESGRAFYEQFF.

CDR3 in DNA: TGTGCCAGCACCCCCGTAAACAGGGGCGGTAGACTGTTTTTT. It codes for CASTPVNRGGRLFF. The chain couples TRBV2 to TRBJ1-4; 7 bases fit TRBD1. This CDR3 has 14 residues. Germline loops: CDR1 SNHLY, CDR2 FYNNEI. J gave up 13 bases and V 7 bases, and 15 bases lay outside the gene matches.

The V call is TRBV27, the J call TRBJ1-1; no definite D call. Trimming took off 4 bases at V and 0 bases at J, with 6 bases between the two ends. Germline loops: CDR1 MNHEY, CDR2 SMNVEV (reference sequence). The length of the CDR3 is 13 residues. This CDR3 is CASSYKVNTEAFF. In DNA form, the CDR3 reads TGTGCCAGCAGTTACAAAGTGAACACTGAAGCTTTCTTT.

The J gene is TRBJ2-1, the V gene TRBV11-2; 8 bases are shared with TRBD2. The CDR3 is 14 residues long. Trimming removed 1 base from V and 9 bases from J; junction bases left unmatched: 5. Germline lookup yields CDR1 SGHAT and CDR2 FQNNGV. The CDR3 nucleotides read TGTGCCAGCAGCTTAGCCGGGACTAGACTTGAGCAGTTCTTC. It yields the protein CASSLAGTRLEQFF.

The genes are TRBV13 and TRBJ2-1, with 9 bases fitting TRBD2. V dropped 1 base and J dropped 7; count of bases not matched to a gene: 8. CDR3 length equals 16 residues. Germline-derived CDR1 and CDR2 are PRHDT and FYEKMQ (reference sequence). The CDR3 sequence is CASSLAQLAGRNEQFF. CDR3 bases: TGTGCCAGCAGCTTAGCCCAACTAGCGGGCCGGAATGAGCAGTTCTTC.

The chain is built from TRBV14 and TRBJ2-1; D may be TRBD1 (5 bases). Germline values: CDR1 SGHDN, CDR2 FVKESK. Trimming stripped 5 bases from V and 7 bases from J, with 18 bases between. This CDR3 is 15 amino acids long. CDR3: CASSSPWGRQNEQFF. In DNA form, the CDR3 reads TGTGCCAGCAGCTCCCCGTGGGGCCGGCAAAATGAGCAGTTCTTC.

The chain couples TRBV10-2 to TRBJ2-5; 7 bases line up with TRBD1. V trimming: 1 base; J trimming: 5 bases; junction bases outside the gene matches: 7. Germline values: CDR1 WSHSY, CDR2 SAAADI. CDR3 length equals 15 residues. The CDR3 coding sequence is TGCGCCAGCAGTGAGTTGGACAGGCCTATGGAGACCCAGTACTTC. Its translation: CASSELDRPMETQYF.

The gene calls are TRBV24-1 and TRBJ2-3; D ambiguous. The germline V and J ends were trimmed by 0 bases and 1 base, with 7 bases remaining between them. Germline V lookup: CDR1 KGHDR, CDR2 SFDVKD. The CDR3 is made up of 15 amino acids. The CDR3 nucleotides read TGTGCCACCAGTGATTTGGGGCAGGGCACAGATACGCAGTATTTT. Amino acids: CATSDLGQGTDTQYF.